The table lists the clone carrying this T cell receptor (beta chain) with a count of one. Antigen unknown. This sample is drawn from a study of cytomegalovirus exposure and HLA in healthy donors. Primers: 60 Vbeta forward and 13 Jbeta reverse. Only in-frame clones appear in the TCRdb table, and some are missing; sequencing was by immunoSEQ multiplex PCR. Of tens of thousands of clones listed, roughly 80% are singletons. The study sampled nominally healthy donors, though unrecorded immune exposures were likely. Broader study findings: It was 164 TCR beta chains that were listed as cytomegalovirus-associated. Researchers reported in a later analysis that common viral pathogens appeared linked to several top clusters.

The sample comprised PBMCs. This receptor was identified in a man aged 25 to 40 in good health and CMV-seropositive.

The DNA for the CDR3 is TGTGCCAGCAGCTTAGCACAGGTCACAGATACGCAGTATTTT. This encodes CASSLAQVTDTQYF. The chain combines TRBV7-9 with TRBJ2-3; the D gene is possibly TRBD1 (5 bases). The CDR3 is 14 residues long. Trimming cost V 0 bases and J 2 bases, with 6 bases left between them. CDR1 is SEHNR, CDR2 FQNEAQ, per germline (reference sequence). Variable domain in full (rest from reference TRBV7-9 and TRBJ2-3): DTGVSQNPRHKITKRGQNVTFRCDPISEHNRLYWYRQTLGQGPEFLTYFQNEAQLEKSRLLSDRFSAERPKGSFSTLEIQRTEQGDSAMYLCASSLAQVTDTQYFGPGTRLTVL.